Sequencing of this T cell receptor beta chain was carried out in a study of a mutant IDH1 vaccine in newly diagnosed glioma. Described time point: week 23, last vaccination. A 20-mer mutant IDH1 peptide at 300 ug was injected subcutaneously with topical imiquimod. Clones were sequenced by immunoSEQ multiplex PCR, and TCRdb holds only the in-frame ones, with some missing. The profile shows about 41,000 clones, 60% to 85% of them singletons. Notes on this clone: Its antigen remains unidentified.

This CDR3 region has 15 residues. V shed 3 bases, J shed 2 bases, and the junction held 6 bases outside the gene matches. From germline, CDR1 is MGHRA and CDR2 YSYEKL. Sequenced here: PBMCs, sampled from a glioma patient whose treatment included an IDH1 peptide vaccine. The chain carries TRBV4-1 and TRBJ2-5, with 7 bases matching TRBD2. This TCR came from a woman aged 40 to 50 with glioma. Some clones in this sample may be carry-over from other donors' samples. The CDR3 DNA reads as TGCGCCAGCAGCCACTATCTAGCGGATCAAGAGACCCAGTACTTC. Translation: CASSHYLADQETQYF.